This TCR beta chain was sequenced in a study of CD8+CD57+ T cells in acquired aplastic anemia. TCR beta VDJ and CDR3 were profiled, and genomic DNA was the template. TCRdb re-called the reads through MiXCR, storing one row per CDR3 protein. The data hold roughly 130,000 distinct CDR3 sequences, with 48% observed a single time. V was trimmed by 1 base and J by 0 bases, leaving 22 bases between them. CDR1 SGHDN and CDR2 FVKESK come from the germline V gene. The CDR3 has 20 residues. The sequencing sample was made of sorted CD4+, CD8+, or CD8+CD57+ T cells (not recorded which) from PBMCs. The TCR sequence derives from a human donor in good health, serving as a control. The J gene is TRBJ2-1, the V gene TRBV14; D could derive from TRBD1 or TRBD2 (5 bases each). CDR3 in DNA: TGTGCCAGCAGCCAAGCGGTACCCGGGGCGGTTGGGAGCTCCTACAATGAGCAGTTCTTC. This codes for CASSQAVPGAVGSSYNEQFF.